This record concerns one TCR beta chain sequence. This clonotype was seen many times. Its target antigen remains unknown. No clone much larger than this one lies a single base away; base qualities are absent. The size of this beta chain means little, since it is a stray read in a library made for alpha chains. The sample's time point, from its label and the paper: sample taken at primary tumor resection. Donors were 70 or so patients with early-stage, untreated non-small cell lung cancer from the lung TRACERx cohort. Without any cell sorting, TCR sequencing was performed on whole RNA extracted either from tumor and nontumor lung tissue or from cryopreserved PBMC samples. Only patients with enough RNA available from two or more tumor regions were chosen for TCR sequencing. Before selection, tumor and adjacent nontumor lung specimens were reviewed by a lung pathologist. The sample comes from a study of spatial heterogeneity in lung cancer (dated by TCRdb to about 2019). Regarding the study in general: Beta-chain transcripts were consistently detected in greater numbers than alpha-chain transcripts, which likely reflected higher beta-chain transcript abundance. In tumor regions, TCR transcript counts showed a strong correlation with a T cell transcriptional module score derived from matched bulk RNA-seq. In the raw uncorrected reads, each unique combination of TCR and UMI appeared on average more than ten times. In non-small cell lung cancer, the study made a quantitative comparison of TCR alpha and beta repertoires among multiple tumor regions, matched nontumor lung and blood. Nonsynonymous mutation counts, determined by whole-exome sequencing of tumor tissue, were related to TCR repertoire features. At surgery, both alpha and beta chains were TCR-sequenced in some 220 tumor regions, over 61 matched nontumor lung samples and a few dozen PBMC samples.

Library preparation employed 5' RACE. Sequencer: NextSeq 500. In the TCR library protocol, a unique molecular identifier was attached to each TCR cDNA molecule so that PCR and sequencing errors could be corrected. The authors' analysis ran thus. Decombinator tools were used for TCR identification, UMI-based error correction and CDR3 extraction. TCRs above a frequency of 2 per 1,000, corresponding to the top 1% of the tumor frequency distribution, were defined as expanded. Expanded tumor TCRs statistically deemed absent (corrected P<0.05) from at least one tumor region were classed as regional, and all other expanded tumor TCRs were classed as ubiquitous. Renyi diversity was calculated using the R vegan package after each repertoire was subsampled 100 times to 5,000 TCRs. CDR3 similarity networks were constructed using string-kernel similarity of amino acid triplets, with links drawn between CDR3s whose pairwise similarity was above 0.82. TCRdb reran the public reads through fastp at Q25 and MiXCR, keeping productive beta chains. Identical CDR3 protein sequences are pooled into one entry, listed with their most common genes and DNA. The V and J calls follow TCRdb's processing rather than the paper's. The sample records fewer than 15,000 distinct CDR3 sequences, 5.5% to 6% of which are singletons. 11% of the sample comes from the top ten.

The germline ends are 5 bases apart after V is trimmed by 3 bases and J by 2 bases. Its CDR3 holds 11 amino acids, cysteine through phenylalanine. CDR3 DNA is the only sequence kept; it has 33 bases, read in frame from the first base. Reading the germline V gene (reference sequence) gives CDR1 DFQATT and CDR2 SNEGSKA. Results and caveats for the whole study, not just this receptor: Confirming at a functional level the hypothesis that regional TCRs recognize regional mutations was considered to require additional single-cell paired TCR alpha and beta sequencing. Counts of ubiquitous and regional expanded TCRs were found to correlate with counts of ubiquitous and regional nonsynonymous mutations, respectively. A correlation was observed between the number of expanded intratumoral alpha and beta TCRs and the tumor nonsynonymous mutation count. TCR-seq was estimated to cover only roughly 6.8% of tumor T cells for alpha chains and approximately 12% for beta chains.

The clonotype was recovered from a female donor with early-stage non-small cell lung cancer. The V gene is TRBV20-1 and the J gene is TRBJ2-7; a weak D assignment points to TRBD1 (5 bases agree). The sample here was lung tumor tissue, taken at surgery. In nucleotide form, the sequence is TGCAGTGCTAGGGACACCTACGAGCAGTACTTC. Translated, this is CSARDTYEQYF.